This TCR beta chain was documented in a study of T cell responses to AZD1222 COVID-19 vaccine (dated by TCRdb to about 2021). Concerning the study at large: AZD1222 recipients whose second dose came at about 4 weeks and those whose second dose came at about 12 weeks were combined into one group, since spike-specific TCR depth and breadth did not differ between the two schedules. A total of about 240 trial participants underwent TCR sequencing, of whom some 210 received two doses of AZD1222 and 26 received two doses of the MenACWY control vaccine. Trial participants were enrolled into age subgroups of 18-55, 56-69 and 70-plus years, which contained around 150, 28 and 57 TCR-sequenced participants, respectively. General study outcomes and caveats: In the small 56-69-year group, the increase in depth fell short of significance, most likely because of low power. Epitopes outside the regions mutated in the B.1.351 and B.1.1.7 variants were reportedly recognized by nearly half of the unique spike-specific TCRs. After two AZD1222 doses, spike-specific TCR breadth and depth were significantly higher than at day 0 and than in MenACWY recipients. The whole spike protein was spanned by vaccine-associated CD4 TCRs, and dominant responses were seen in regions 160-218 and 743-854. Because no samples from the day 14 peak response were available, repertoires could be characterized only after the peak T cell response. Conclusions about previously exposed vaccinees are limited because only five or six AZD1222 recipients were SARS-CoV-2 seropositive at baseline. Most participants were white British and females outnumbered males, and the authors suggested that clonal diversity may have been underestimated.

On this clone: Its cognate antigen has yet to be identified. No per-base quality is available; no much larger clone lies one base away.

The CDR3 regions of human TCRbeta chains were subjected to immunosequencing. The original methods were these. TCRs in the repertoires were matched against a reference library of SARS-CoV-2-specific TCRs that had been generated with the MIRA antigen-specificity platform. Breadth meant the fraction of unique TCRs that were SARS-CoV-2-associated, whereas depth meant the fraction of total T cells that were SARS-CoV-2-associated. Using the MIRA data, each spike-specific TCR was mapped to the spike region that the TCR reacts to and placed in a CD4 or CD8 class. Log10-transformed breadth and depth values were compared by one-way ANOVA with Sidak's multiple comparisons tests. Imported from immuneACCESS, the table was reduced by TCRdb to in-frame sequences with V and J called. These copies leave out some clones; in studies compared against another copy, an unresolved V gene accounts for under half, and the cause of the remainder is not known. V and J calls and clone size are copied from that table; D and trimming were computed from the DNA. This sample gives about 140,000 clones in total; around 90% of them show up just once. The ten largest clonotypes hold about 1.9% of the sample.

The CDR3 runs 12 residues from the cysteine to the phenylalanine. Only the CDR3 portion is preserved as DNA: 36 bases, with reading frame beginning at the first base. CDR1 and CDR2 (GTSNPN, SVGIG) derive from the germline V gene (reference sequence). Trimming removed 5 bases from V and 2 bases from J, leaving 9 bases between the germline ends. Reading the label with the study, this specimen's time point is: baseline before first vaccination. The vaccinee samples were drawn from two UK trials, COV001 and COV002, one of which was a single-blind randomized controlled phase 2/3 trial testing AZD1222 (ChAdOx1 nCoV-19) in healthy adults. For TCRbeta chain sequencing, PBMC samples were collected from trial participants at day 0 and at day 28 after the second dose.

The source material was peripheral blood, sampled on day 0 of AZD1222 vaccination. The chain is made from TRBV30 and TRBJ1-1; TRBD1 is possibly the D segment (5 matching bases). This receptor was taken from an adult in good health. The bases are TGTGCCTGGGCCCAGGGAAACACTGAAGCTTTCTTT. Its product reads: CAWAQGNTEAFF.